Listed below are T cell receptor beta chains from one sample, sequenced in a study of cytomegalovirus exposure and HLA in healthy donors. Data came from immunoSEQ multiplex PCR; TCRdb stores just in-frame clones and leaves some out. Among 150,000 to 200,000 clones, about three quarters were seen once, and the ten largest hold over 13%. Sequenced sample: PBMCs. The receptors originated from a man aged 50 to 60 in good health and CMV-seropositive. CDR3s leave out the opening cysteine and the closing phenylalanine or tryptophan. A D gene is named only where the DNA matches it firmly.

v_call	d_call	cdr3_aa
TRBV13	TRBD2	ASSSSGGASYEQY
TRBV6-5	-	ASSIGQYSALH
TRBV2	-	ASSEVGGPRETQY
TRBV5-1	TRBD1	ASSSGGSYNEQF
TRBV27	-	ASSLISGYGYT
TRBV6-1	TRBD1	ASSRDRGRQGYT
TRBV6-5	-	ASSLYDWNTEAF
TRBV6-1	-	ASRSGFPTDTQY
TRBV11-2	TRBD1	ASSLGDREPQETQY
TRBV7-9	TRBD1	ASSSDRVGFYEQY
TRBV9	-	ASSPDSLQRDTEAF
TRBV9	-	ASSAEQANQPQH
TRBV5-1	TRBD1	ASSLGGTGVYNEQF
TRBV18	-	ASSLRATNEKLF
TRBV14	TRBD1	ASSQLTGGGSPLH
TRBV28	-	ASNPYEFYGYT
TRBV11-2	-	ASSLGGGAYEQY
TRBV7-9	-	AGGSGINSPLH
TRBV30	TRBD1	AWRTGGGMNTEAF
TRBV7-9	-	ASSLVDSPLMDSNQPQH
TRBV7-9	TRBD1	SSRGTGQHYGYT
TRBV5-1	-	ASSVTLYRRDSYNSPLH
TRBV4-3	-	ASSQDDGNYDGYT
TRBV6-6	-	ASSYADSVNQPQH
TRBV19	TRBD2	ASSRPGLAGLSTDTQY
TRBV19	TRBD2	ASSMPSGGSDTQY
TRBV11-2	-	ASSPRGHNTEAF
TRBV19	TRBD1	ASSIYPGQGSEANVLT
TRBV2	TRBD1	ASRGTGVSYEQY
TRBV7-2	-	ASSLAAGDYGYT
TRBV28	TRBD2	ASSSASAGDSYNEQF
TRBV4-3	TRBD1	ASSQDPAGGTEAF
TRBV5-4	TRBD2	ASSPAVGGADTQY
TRBV28	-	ASSLLEAYQYQPQH
TRBV7-2	-	ASSSTQTQY
TRBV20-1	-	SATGYGYT
TRBV5-1	TRBD2	ASSWPSGGGYEQY
TRBV27	TRBD1	ASQGASHEQY
TRBV7-3	-	ASSLLKSGTQY
TRBV13	TRBD1	ASSLGGTGGTGELF
TRBV6-5	-	ASSYSPRTDTQY
TRBV19	-	ASCSRADSPLH
TRBV5-4	-	ASSSGTFPSSYEQY
TRBV29-1	-	SVVGADEQY
TRBV5-1	-	ASSEKSGNTIY
TRBV28	-	ASQEGSTGELF
TRBV4-3	TRBD2	ASSGSAGGYNEQF
TRBV5-1	TRBD1	ASSLAGRGSSALH
TRBV15	-	ATSSRGGGETQY
TRBV28	-	ASSTLGDPAKNIQY
TRBV11-2	TRBD1	ASSQASLGTETGELF
TRBV5-1	TRBD1	ASSLPTGGAGELF